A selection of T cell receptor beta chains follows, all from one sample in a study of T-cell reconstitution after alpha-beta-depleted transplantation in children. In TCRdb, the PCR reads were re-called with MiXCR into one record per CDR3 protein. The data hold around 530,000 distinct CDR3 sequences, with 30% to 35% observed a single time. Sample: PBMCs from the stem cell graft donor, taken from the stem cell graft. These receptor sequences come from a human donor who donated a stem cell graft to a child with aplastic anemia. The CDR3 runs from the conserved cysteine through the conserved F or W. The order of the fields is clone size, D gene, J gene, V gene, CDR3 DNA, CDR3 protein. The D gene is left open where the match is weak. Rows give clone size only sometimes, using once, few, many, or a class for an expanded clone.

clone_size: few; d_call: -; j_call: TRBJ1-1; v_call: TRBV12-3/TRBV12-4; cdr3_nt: TGTGCCAGCAGTCCCACTGGTCGACCGGTCACTGAAGCTTTCTTT; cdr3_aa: CASSPTGRPVTEAFF
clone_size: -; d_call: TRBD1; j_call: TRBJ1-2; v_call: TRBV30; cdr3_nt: TGTGCCTGGACACAGGGGGCGCAGGGCTACACCTTC; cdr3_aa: CAWTQGAQGYTF
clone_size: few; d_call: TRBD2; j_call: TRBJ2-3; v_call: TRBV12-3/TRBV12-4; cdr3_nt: TGTGCCAGCAGTTTCCCTCACGGCGGGAGGGGGTCAGATACGCAGTATTTT; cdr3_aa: CASSFPHGGRGSDTQYF
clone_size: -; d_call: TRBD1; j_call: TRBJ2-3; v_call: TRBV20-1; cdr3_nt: TGCAGTGCCCTTGACAGGGCCCTCGCAGATACGCAGTATTTT; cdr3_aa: CSALDRALADTQYF
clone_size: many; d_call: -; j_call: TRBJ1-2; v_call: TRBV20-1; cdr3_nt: TGCAGTGCTACCCGCCCAGGCCTAAACTATGGCTACACCTTC; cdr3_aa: CSATRPGLNYGYTF
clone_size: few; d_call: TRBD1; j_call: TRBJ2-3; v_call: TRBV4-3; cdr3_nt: TGCGCCAGCAGCTACACCGGGACAGGCACAGATACGCAGTATTTT; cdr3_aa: CASSYTGTGTDTQYF
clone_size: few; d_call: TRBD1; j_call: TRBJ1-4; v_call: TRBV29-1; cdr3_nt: TGCAGCGCCCGCACACCTGACAGGGGAAGTGAAAAACTGTTTTTT; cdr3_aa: CSARTPDRGSEKLFF
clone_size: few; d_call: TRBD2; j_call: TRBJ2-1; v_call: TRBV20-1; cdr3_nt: TGCAGTGCCGCTACTAGCGGGAGCCACAATGAGCAGTTCTTC; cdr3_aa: CSAATSGSHNEQFF
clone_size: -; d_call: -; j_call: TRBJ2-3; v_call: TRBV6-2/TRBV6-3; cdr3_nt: TGTGCCAGCAGGCCGAGGGGGGGCACAGATACGCAGTATTTT; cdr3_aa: CASRPRGGTDTQYF
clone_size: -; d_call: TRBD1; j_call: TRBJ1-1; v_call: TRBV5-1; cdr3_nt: TGCGCCAGCGGCCCTGGTGGGACAGGGGCCATGAACACTGAAGCTTTCTTT; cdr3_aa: CASGPGGTGAMNTEAFF
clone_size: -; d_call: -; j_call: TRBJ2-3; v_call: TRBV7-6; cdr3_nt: TGTGCCAGCAGCCTTAGCGGATTTACTAGCACAGATACGCAGTATTTT; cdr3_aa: CASSLSGFTSTDTQYF
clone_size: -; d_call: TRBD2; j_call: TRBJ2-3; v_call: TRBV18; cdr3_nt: TGTGCCAGCTCACCGTGGGAGAGTAGCGGGCAATCCGCAGATACGCAGTATTTT; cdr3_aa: CASSPWESSGQSADTQYF
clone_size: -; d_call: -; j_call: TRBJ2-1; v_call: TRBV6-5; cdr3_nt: TGTGCCAGCAGTATACTTGGACTCGACTCCTACAATGAGCAGTTCTTC; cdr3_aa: CASSILGLDSYNEQFF
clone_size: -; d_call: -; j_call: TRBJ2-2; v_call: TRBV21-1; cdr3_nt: TGTGCCAGCAGCAAGTTGGGAACGACGAAGAACACCGGGGAGCTGTTTTTT; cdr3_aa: CASSKLGTTKNTGELFF
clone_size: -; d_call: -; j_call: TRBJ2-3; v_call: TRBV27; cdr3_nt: TGTGCCAGCAGTGATCCGGATACGCAGTATTTT; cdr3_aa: CASSDPDTQYF